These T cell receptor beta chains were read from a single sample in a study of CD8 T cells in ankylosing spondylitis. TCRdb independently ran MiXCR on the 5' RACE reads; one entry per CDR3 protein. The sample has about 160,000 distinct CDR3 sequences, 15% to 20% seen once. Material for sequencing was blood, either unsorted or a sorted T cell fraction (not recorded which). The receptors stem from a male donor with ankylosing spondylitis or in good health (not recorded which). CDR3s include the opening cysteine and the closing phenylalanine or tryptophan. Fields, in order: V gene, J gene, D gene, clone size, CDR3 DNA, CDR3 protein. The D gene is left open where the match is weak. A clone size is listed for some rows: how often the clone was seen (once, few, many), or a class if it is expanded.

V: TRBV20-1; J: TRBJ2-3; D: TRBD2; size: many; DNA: TGCAGTGCTGACAGCCAATCTAGCGGCAGCACAGATACGCAGTATTTT; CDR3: CSADSQSSGSTDTQYF
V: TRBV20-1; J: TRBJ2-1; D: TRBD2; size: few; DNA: TGCAGTGCTCGTAGCGGGCGGACCTACAATGAGCAGTTCTTC; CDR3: CSARSGRTYNEQFF
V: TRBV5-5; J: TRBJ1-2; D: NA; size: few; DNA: TGTGCCAGCAGCTTTACGGGACCCTCGCCAGGCTACACCTTC; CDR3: CASSFTGPSPGYTF
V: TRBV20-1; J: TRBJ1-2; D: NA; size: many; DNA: TGCAGTGCTAGACCGGGAGGGGGGTTCTATGGCTACACCTTC; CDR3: CSARPGGGFYGYTF
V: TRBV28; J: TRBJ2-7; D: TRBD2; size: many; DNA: TGTGCCAGCAGTTTAGGTGGACTAGCCTACGAGCAGTACTTC; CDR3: CASSLGGLAYEQYF
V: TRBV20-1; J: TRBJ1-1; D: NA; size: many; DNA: TGCAGTGCTAGCCAGGGCGCGTGGCCCACTGAAGCTTTCTTT; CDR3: CSASQGAWPTEAFF
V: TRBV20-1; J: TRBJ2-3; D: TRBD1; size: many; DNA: TGCAGTGCTAAGGGGGCCGGTACGGATACGCAGTATTTT; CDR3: CSAKGAGTDTQYF
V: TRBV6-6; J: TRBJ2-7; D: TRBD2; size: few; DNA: TGTGCCAGCAGTAGTGGTGCGGGAGGCTCCTACGAGCAGTACTTC; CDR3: CASSSGAGGSYEQYF
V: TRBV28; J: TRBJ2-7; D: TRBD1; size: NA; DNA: TGTGCCAGCAGCTCCCGGGACAGGGTCTCGGAGCAGTACTTC; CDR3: CASSSRDRVSEQYF
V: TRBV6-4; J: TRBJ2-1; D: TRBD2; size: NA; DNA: TGTGCCAGCAGTAAGGGACTAGCGGGAGTAGGGAATGAGCAGTTCTTC; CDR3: CASSKGLAGVGNEQFF
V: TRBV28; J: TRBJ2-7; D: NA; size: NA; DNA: TGTGCCAGCAGTTTAGTGGGTTCCGCCTACGAGCAGTACTTC; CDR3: CASSLVGSAYEQYF
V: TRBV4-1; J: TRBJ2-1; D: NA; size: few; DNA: TGCGCCAGCAGCCTCAATCAACCGAACAATGAGCAGTTCTTC; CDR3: CASSLNQPNNEQFF
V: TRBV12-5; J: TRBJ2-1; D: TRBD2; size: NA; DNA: TGTGCTAGTGGCCTTAGCGGGGCCTACAATGAGCAGTTCTTC; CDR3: CASGLSGAYNEQFF
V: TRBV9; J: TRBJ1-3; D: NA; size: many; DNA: TGTGCCAGCAGCTCACCTCATCTCACATCTGGAAACACCATATATTTT; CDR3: CASSSPHLTSGNTIYF
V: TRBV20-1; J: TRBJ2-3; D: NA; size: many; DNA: TGCAGTGCCGGGGAAGGCCCCACAGATACGCAGTATTTT; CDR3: CSAGEGPTDTQYF
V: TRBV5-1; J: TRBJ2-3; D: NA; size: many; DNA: TGCGCCAGCAGCTTGGCCGACAGCCGCACAGATACGCAGTATTTT; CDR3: CASSLADSRTDTQYF
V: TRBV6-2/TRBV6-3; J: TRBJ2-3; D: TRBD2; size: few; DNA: TGTGCCAGCAGTTACTCCGGCGGGGGAGGAACGCAGTATTTT; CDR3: CASSYSGGGGTQYF
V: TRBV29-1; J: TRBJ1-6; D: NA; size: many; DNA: TGCAGCGTTGCCTCGGGGTTCAATTCACCCCTCCACTTT; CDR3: CSVASGFNSPLHF
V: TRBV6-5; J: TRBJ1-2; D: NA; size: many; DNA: TGTGCCAGCAGTTACACCTCTCAGTCTAACTATGGCTACACCTTC; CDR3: CASSYTSQSNYGYTF
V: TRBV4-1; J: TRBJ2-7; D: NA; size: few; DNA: TGCGCCAGCACTTCAATCTGTGACACCTACGAGCAGTACTTC; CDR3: CASTSICDTYEQYF
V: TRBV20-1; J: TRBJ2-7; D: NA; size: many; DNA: TGCAGTGCTAGAGTCCCAGGGACATTCTACGAGCAGTACTTC; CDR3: CSARVPGTFYEQYF
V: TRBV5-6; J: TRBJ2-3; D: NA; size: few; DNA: TGTGCCAGCAGCTTTCGGGGTTTACCATCAGATACGCAGTATTTT; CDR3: CASSFRGLPSDTQYF
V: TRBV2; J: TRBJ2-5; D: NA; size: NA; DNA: TGTGCCAGCAGTGCGGAAGTCAGCGGGACCCAGTACTTC; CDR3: CASSAEVSGTQYF
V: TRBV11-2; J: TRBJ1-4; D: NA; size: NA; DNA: TGTGCCAGCAGTCCCGAAGGGGGAGGAAATGAAAAACTGTTTTTT; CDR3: CASSPEGGGNEKLFF
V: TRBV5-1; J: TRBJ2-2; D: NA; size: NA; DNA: TGCGCCAGCAGCCAACCGAACACCGGGGAGCTGTTTTTT; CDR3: CASSQPNTGELFF
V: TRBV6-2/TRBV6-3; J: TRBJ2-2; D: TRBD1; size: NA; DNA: TGTGCCAGCAGTTGGACAGGGGCCGGGGAGCTGTTTTTT; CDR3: CASSWTGAGELFF
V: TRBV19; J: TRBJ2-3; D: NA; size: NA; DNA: TGTGCCAGTAGTTGGGGCGCGGCAGGCACAGATACGCAGTATTTT; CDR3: CASSWGAAGTDTQYF
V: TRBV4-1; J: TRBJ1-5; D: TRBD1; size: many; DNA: TGCGCCAGCAGCCAAGATGGCGGACAGGGGAGTCAGCCCCAGCATTTT; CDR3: CASSQDGGQGSQPQHF
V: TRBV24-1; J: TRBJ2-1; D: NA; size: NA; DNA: TGTGCCACCAGTGGGGCTCAGCGGTACAATGAGCAGTTCTTC; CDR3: CATSGAQRYNEQFF
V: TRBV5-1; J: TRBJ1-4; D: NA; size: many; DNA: TGCGCCAGCAGCTTGGCCCCCAGGTCCCCGAATGAAAAACTGTTTTTT; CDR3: CASSLAPRSPNEKLFF
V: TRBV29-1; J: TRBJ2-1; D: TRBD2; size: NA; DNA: TGCAGCGTCCTCCTAGCGGGGTACAATGAGCAGTTCTTC; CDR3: CSVLLAGYNEQFF
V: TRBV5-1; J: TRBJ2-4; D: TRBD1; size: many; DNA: TGCGCCAGCAGCTTAAGGACAGGGGGCGCGAACATTCAGTACTTC; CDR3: CASSLRTGGANIQYF
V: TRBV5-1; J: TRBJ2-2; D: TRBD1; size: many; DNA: TGCGCCAGCAGCTTGCAAGGGACAGGGTCCACCGGGGAGCTGTTTTTT; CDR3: CASSLQGTGSTGELFF
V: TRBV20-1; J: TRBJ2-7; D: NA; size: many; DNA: TGCAGTGCTAGAGTTAGCCCGGGCAGCTTCTACGAGCAGTACTTC; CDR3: CSARVSPGSFYEQYF
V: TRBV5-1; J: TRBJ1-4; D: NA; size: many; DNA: TGCGCCAGCAGCTTGGGGGCAGGGAAAGATGAAAAACTGTTTTTT; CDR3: CASSLGAGKDEKLFF
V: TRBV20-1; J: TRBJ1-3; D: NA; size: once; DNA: TGCAGTGCGAGAAGAGGGTCCGGAAGAAACACCATATATTTT; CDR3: CSARRGSGRNTIYF
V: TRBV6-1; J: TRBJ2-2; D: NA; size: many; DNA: TGTGCCAGCAGGTGGGGTCGGAGCAACACCGGGGAGCTGTTTTTT; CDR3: CASRWGRSNTGELFF
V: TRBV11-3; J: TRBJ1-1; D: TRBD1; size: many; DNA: TGTGCCAGCAGCCGGGCCGGGACAGGGGGCTGGAACACTGAAGCTTTCTTT; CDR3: CASSRAGTGGWNTEAFF
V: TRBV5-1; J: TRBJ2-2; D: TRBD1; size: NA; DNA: TGCGCCAGCCGCACGACCGGGACAGGGAGCACCGGGGAGCTGTTTTTT; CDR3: CASRTTGTGSTGELFF
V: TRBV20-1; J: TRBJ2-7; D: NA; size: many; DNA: TGCAGTGCTAGTCTCGCCGGCAGGGGTGACAACGAGCAGTACTTC; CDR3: CSASLAGRGDNEQYF
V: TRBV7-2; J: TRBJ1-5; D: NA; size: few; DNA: TGTGCCAGCAGCTTAGGATTGTATAGCAATCAGCCCCAGCATTTT; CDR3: CASSLGLYSNQPQHF
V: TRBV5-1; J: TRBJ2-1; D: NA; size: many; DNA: TGCGCCAGCAGCTCATTAGGAGGCGGCCCTAAAAATGAGCAGTTCTTC; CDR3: CASSSLGGGPKNEQFF
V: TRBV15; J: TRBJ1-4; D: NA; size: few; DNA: TGTGCCACCAGCAGAGATCGAATAACCGGGGAAAAACTGTTTTTT; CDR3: CATSRDRITGEKLFF
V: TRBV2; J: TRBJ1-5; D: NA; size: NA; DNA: TGTGCCAGCAGTGGTCTTTCCGGCAATCAGCCCCAGCATTTT; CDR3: CASSGLSGNQPQHF
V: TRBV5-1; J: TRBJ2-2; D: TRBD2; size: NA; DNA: TGCGCCAGCAGTAGCGGGAGGACGAACACCGGGGAGCTGTTTTTT; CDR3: CASSSGRTNTGELFF
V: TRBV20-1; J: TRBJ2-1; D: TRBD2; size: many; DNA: TGCAGTGAGATTCTAGCGGGAGCCTTCAATGAGCAGTTCTTC; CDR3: CSEILAGAFNEQFF
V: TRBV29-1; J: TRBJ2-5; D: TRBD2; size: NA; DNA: TGCAGCGTTGGTGGGACTAGCGGAAACCAAGAGACCCAGTACTTC; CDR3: CSVGGTSGNQETQYF
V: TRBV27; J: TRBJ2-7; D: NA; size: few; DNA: TGTGCCAGCAGTTTTCTAGACGAGCAGTACTTC; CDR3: CASSFLDEQYF
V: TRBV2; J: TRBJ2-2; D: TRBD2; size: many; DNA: TGTGCCAGCATTTCAGCGGGAGTTGAGCTGTTTTTT; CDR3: CASISAGVELFF
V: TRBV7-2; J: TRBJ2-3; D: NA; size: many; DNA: TGTGCCAGCAGCCCAACCCAGGCTAGCACAGATACGCAGTATTTT; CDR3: CASSPTQASTDTQYF
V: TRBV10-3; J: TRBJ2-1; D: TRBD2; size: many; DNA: TGTGCCATCAGTCCTAGCGGGATCAACGCTTACAATGAGCAGTTCTTC; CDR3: CAISPSGINAYNEQFF
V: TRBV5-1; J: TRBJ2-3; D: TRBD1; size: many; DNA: TGCGCCAGCCAGCTGGACAGGGCTACAGATACGCAGTATTTT; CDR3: CASQLDRATDTQYF
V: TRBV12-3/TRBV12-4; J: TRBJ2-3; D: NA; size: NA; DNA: TGTGCCAGCAGACAGGGTTCCACAGATACGCAGTATTTT; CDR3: CASRQGSTDTQYF
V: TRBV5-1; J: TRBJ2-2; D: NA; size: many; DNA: TGCGCCAGCAGCTTGGAGGGCCCACTTCCTGAGCTGTTTTTT; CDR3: CASSLEGPLPELFF
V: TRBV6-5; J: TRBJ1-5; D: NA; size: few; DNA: TGTGCCAGCAGTTATGGGGTGAATCAGCCCCAGCATTTT; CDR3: CASSYGVNQPQHF
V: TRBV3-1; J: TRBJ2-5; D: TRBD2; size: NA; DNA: TGTGCCAGCAGGGGTCTAGCGGGTGGGGAGACCCAGTACTTC; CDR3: CASRGLAGGETQYF
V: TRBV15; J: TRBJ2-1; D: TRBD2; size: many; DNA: TGTGCCACCAGCAGAGGGGGGGGTTCCTACAATGAGCAGTTCTTC; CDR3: CATSRGGGSYNEQFF
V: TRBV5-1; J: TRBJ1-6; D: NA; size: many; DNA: TGCGCCAGCAGCTTGGTCGGGGTTGGCAATTCACCCCTCCACTTT; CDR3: CASSLVGVGNSPLHF
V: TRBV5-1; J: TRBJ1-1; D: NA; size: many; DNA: TGCGCCAGCAGCTTGGAGGGGGGGCGGAACACTGAAGCTTTCTTT; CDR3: CASSLEGGRNTEAFF
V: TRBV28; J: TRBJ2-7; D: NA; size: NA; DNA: TGTGCCAGCAGTTTATTCTCCAGGACCTCCTACGAGCAGTACTTC; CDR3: CASSLFSRTSYEQYF